This T cell receptor (beta chain) emerged from a study of T cells in Graves' hyperthyroidism and ophthalmopathy. Researchers amplified the TCR beta CDR3 regions from RNA transcripts. Researchers ran a first-round RT-PCR on the TCR CDR3 using the HTBI primer set. One entry per CDR3 protein, called by TCRdb with MiXCR from the multiplex PCR reads. The sample includes 500,000 or so distinct CDR3 sequences, 17% of them seen just once. Germline V gene lookup returns CDR1 SGHDN and CDR2 FVKESK. Trimming took 2 bases from V and 10 from J, leaving 12 bases between them. This CDR3 comprises 14 residues. The sample holds a few counts of this clonotype.

The sequencing input was blood. The receptor's source is a woman aged 18-29 years with Graves' ophthalmopathy. The chain carries TRBV14 and TRBJ1-6, with D maybe TRBD1 (5 bases). As DNA, the CDR3 is TGTGCCAGCAGCCAAACCTTAAGGACATCACCCCTCCACTTT. Its protein product is CASSQTLRTSPLHF.